These 5 T cell receptor beta chains came from one sample sequenced in a study of blood T cell repertoires in COVID-19. TCRdb's table, derived via immunoSEQ multiplex PCR, lists solely in-frame clones and lacks some. The table records about 280,000 clones, roughly 85% of them present only once. The specimen was PBMCs or T cells enriched from blood (not recorded which). The receptors were sampled from a woman in her forties or fifties who had recovered from COVID-19.

The sample holds one count of this clone. CDR3 in DNA: TGTGCCAGCAAAGATAGCGGGAGGAGCTCCTACAATGAGCAGTTCTTC. Its translation is CASKDSGRSSYNEQFF. V usage is TRBV6-6 and J usage is TRBJ2-1; TRBD2 matches 10 bases. In germline, CDR1 is MNHNY, CDR2 SVGAGI (reference sequence). With 7 bases clipped from V and 0 bases from J, the junction kept 6 bases outside the gene matches. There are 16 residues in the CDR3.

The sample holds one count of this clone. J is TRBJ1-1 and V is TRBV6-5; 8 bases match TRBD1. Looked up from germline, CDR1 is MNHEY and CDR2 is SVGAGI. This CDR3 spans 14 amino acids. V lost 6 bases and J lost 1; bases outside the gene matches: 4. Here the CDR3 DNA reads TGTGCCAGCAGCAGGGGGCAGGGGAACACTGAAGCTTTCTTT. This sequence encodes CASSRGQGNTEAFF.

V usage is TRBV2 and J usage is TRBJ1-1; D gene ambiguous. The V end was cut by 4 bases, the J end by 1 base, with 13 bases between. Germline V CDR1 and CDR2: SNHLY, FYNNEI. The CDR3 covers 15 residues. The CDR3 is CASSAFWVANTEAFF. The DNA for the CDR3 is TGTGCCAGCAGTGCTTTTTGGGTAGCGAACACTGAAGCTTTCTTT.

The gene calls are TRBV24-1 and TRBJ2-2; TRBD1 is a possible D gene (6 bases). The CDR3 has 16 residues. Germline V CDR1 and CDR2: KGHDR, SFDVKD. The germline V and J ends were trimmed by 3 bases and 5 bases, with 15 bases remaining between them. CDR3 amino acids: CATSDPRYRVTGELFF. In nucleotides, the CDR3 is TGTGCCACCAGTGATCCCAGATACAGGGTGACCGGGGAGCTGTTTTTT.

V is TRBV4-1 and J is TRBJ1-5, with D possibly matching TRBD1 (5 bases). The germline CDR1 and CDR2 sequences are MGHRA and YSYEKL. The CDR3 consists of 15 residues. Trimming pared 0 bases from V and 4 bases from J, leaving 10 bases between. CDR3 bases: TGCGCCAGCAGCCAAGACGGGGGGTATAATCAGCCCCAGCATTTT. Its protein is CASSQDGGYNQPQHF.